The next 27 T cell receptor beta chains were all read from a single sample in a study of blood T cell repertoires in COVID-19. Assay: immunoSEQ multiplex PCR; the TCRdb copy retains only in-frame clones and omits some. Of under 110,000 clones in the sample, about 82% were seen once. Sequenced: peripheral blood. These receptors all stem from a man at least 80 years old with COVID-19, enrolled during active disease.

This clone appeared a few times. This chain uses TRBV5-6 with TRBJ1-2; 9 nucleotides align to TRBD1. Unmatched junction bases numbered 4, after V lost 4 bases and J lost 6 bases. This CDR3 is built from 13 residues. The V gene's germline CDR1 is SGHDT and CDR2 YYEEEE. CDR3 nucleotides: TGTGCCAGCAGCGATACAGGGGGCAATGGCTACACCTTC. Its protein is CASSDTGGNGYTF.

In its sample, this clone was seen a few times. This sequence joins TRBV28 and TRBJ1-2; 7 bases are shared with TRBD1. J gave up 0 bases and V 5 bases, and 3 bases lay outside the gene matches. The CDR3 has 14 amino acids. The V gene's germline CDR1 is MDHEN and CDR2 SYDVKM. DNA of the CDR3: TGTGCCAGCAGTATACAGGGGACTAACTATGGCTACACCTTC. It encodes CASSIQGTNYGYTF.

The V call is TRBV6-5, the J call TRBJ1-4; the match to TRBD1 covers 7 bases. Germline loops: CDR1 MNHEY, CDR2 SVGAGI. The junction had 5 bases not matched to a gene; V was cut back by 0 bases and J by 7 bases. CDR3 length equals 15 residues. CDR3 residues: CASSYSGGAGEKLFF. Written as DNA, the CDR3 is TGTGCCAGCAGTTACTCAGGGGGCGCGGGTGAAAAACTGTTTTTT.

This clone turned up a few times. This sequence joins TRBV2 and TRBJ2-2; D is perhaps TRBD1 (6 bases). CDR3 length equals 17 residues. Looked up from germline, CDR1 is SNHLY and CDR2 is FYNNEI. The V end was cut by 5 bases, the J end by 2 bases, with 18 bases between. CDR3 DNA: TGTGCCAGCAGTACTCCCTTCGGACAGCTAAACACCGGGGAGCTGTTTTTT. This gives the protein CASSTPFGQLNTGELFF.

CDR3 nucleotide sequence: TGTGCCAGCAGCAAAAAAACAGGGGGGAGCACTGAAGCTTTCTTT. As protein: CASSKKTGGSTEAFF. The J gene is TRBJ1-1, the V gene TRBV7-3; the match to TRBD1 covers 8 bases. Trimming took 5 bases from V and 4 from J; bases not matched to a gene: 9. Germline V gives CDR1 SGHTA, CDR2 FQGTGA. The CDR3 is 15 residues long.

The V call is TRBV6-5, the J call TRBJ2-7, with TRBD1 matching 9 bases. V shed 6 bases and J 6 bases; nucleotides not matched to a gene: 3. CDR1 is MNHEY and CDR2 is SVGAGI in the germline V gene. The CDR3 consists of 12 residues. The CDR3 reads CASRRTGAEQYF. CDR3 DNA: TGTGCCAGCAGGCGGACAGGGGCCGAGCAGTACTTC.

CDR3: CASSFQTPTGFHSNQPQHF. CDR3 bases: TGTGCCAGCAGCTTCCAGACTCCTACAGGATTTCATAGCAATCAGCCCCAGCATTTT. This rearrangement joins TRBV7-2 to TRBJ1-5; possibly TRBD1 for D (5 bases). The CDR3 loop spans 19 amino acids. The germline V gene encodes CDR1 SGHTA and CDR2 FQGNSA. Trimming removed 3 bases from V and 0 bases from J, with 21 bases in between. Full variable domain (remainder filled in from reference TRBV7-2 and TRBJ1-5): GAGVSQSPSNKVTEKGKDVELRCDPISGHTALYWYRQSLGQGLEFLIYFQGNSAPDKSGLPSDRFSAERTGGSVSTLTIQRTQQEDSAVYLCASSFQTPTGFHSNQPQHFGDGTRLSIL.

The CDR3 is CASSNYREGGNQPQHF. The CDR3, as DNA: TGTGCCAGCAGCAATTACAGGGAAGGTGGGAATCAGCCCCAGCATTTT. The rearrangement joins TRBV3-1 (or the pseudogene TRBV3-2) to TRBJ1-5, with D tentatively TRBD1 (6 bases). The CDR3 totals 16 residues. Trimming removed 5 bases from V and 4 bases from J, with 18 bases in between. The germline V gene encodes CDR1 LGHDT and CDR2 YNNKEL (reference sequence).

The chain links TRBV28 to TRBJ2-7; 9 positions agree with TRBD1. Germline CDR1 is MDHEN and CDR2 is SYDVKM. This CDR3 has 15 residues. J lost 5 bases, V lost 6 bases, and 11 bases had no gene match. The CDR3 reads CASSPRGQGKNEQYF. For the CDR3, the DNA is TGTGCCAGCAGCCCAAGGGGACAGGGAAAGAACGAGCAGTACTTC.

The genes are TRBV18 and TRBJ2-7; D gene uncertain. This CDR3 has 15 residues. CDR1 KGHSH and CDR2 LQKENI come from the germline V gene. V lost 3 bases to trimming and J lost 0 bases, with 12 bases between them. In nucleotides, the CDR3 is TGTGCCAGCTCACCTGCGCAAAGGAGCTCCTACGAGCAGTACTTC. Its protein product is CASSPAQRSSYEQYF.

This clone has only a few counts. The gene calls are TRBV11-2 and TRBJ1-2; maybe TRBD1 (5 bases). The V end lost 3 bases, the J end lost 8 bases, and 19 bases lay between the germline ends. This CDR3 region has 15 residues. The germline gives CDR1 SGHAT, CDR2 FQNNGV. This chain's CDR3 is CASSFDTGTGSGYTF. In DNA, the CDR3 is TGTGCCAGCAGCTTCGACACCGGGACTGGGAGCGGCTACACCTTC.

The chain is built from TRBV5-4 and TRBJ2-2, with 7 bases fitting TRBD1. The CDR3 is 16 amino acids. V trimming: 3 bases; J trimming: 1 base; junction bases outside the gene matches: 6. CDR1 is SGHNT, CDR2 YYREEE, per germline (reference sequence). CDR3 sequence (DNA): TGTGCCAGCAGCTCGTCCGGGGACAGGAACACCGGGGAGCTGTTTTTT. It translates to CASSSSGDRNTGELFF.

This clone was detected once. V is TRBV6-1 and J is TRBJ2-7, with D perhaps TRBD2 (5 bases). The CDR3 runs to 16 residues. Germline assignment: CDR1 MNHNS and CDR2 SASEGT. Deletions cut 0 bases from V and 2 bases from J, with 14 bases between. CDR3 sequence: CASSEAGVGRTYEQYF. The CDR3 DNA follows: TGTGCCAGCAGTGAAGCCGGGGTAGGGAGAACCTACGAGCAGTACTTC.

This clone turned up a few times. The V gene is TRBV5-1, the J gene TRBJ1-6, with D hard to call. Germline CDR1 and CDR2: SGHRS and YFSETQ. V lost 2 bases and J 10 bases, leaving 19 bases between the germline ends. The CDR3 totals 16 residues. CDR3 bases: TGCGCCAGCAGCTTAGTCCCTCTCGTGGCCGGGTCACCCCTCCACTTT. Translating it yields CASSLVPLVAGSPLHF.

V usage is TRBV2 and J usage is TRBJ1-5, with TRBD1 identical over 9 bases. The CDR3 has 15 residues. J gave up 1 base and V 5 bases, and 3 bases lay outside the gene matches. Germline V CDR1 and CDR2: SNHLY, FYNNEI. The CDR3 loop is CASSQTGGSNQPQHF. The CDR3 nucleotides are TGTGCCAGCAGTCAGACAGGGGGAAGCAATCAGCCCCAGCATTTT.

The genes are TRBV5-1 and TRBJ2-5; TRBD2 might be the D (6 bases). The germline V gene encodes CDR1 SGHRS and CDR2 YFSETQ. V lost 4 bases and J lost 4, with 23 bases in between. CDR3 length: 17 amino acids. As DNA, the CDR3 is TGCGCCAGCAGCGGCGGGGCTGGTAGCCCTTTCCTAGAGACCCAGTACTTC. Its protein product is CASSGGAGSPFLETQYF. Drawing the rest from reference TRBV5-1 and TRBJ2-5, the complete variable domain is KAGVTQTPRYLIKTRGQQVTLSCSPISGHRSVSWYQQTPGQGLQFLFEYFSETQRNKGNFPGRFSGRQFSNSRSEMNVSTLELGDSALYLCASSGGAGSPFLETQYFGPGTRLLVL.

The chain combines TRBV30 with TRBJ2-3, with D possibly being TRBD1 (5 bases). The CDR3 has 13 amino acids. Germline-derived CDR1 and CDR2 are GTSNPN and SVGIG (reference sequence). V was cut by 5 bases and J by 0 bases, with 9 bases left in between. CDR3 amino acids: CAWSGASTDTQYF. The CDR3 DNA is TGTGCCTGGTCTGGGGCCAGCACAGATACGCAGTATTTT. Filled out from reference TRBV30 and TRBJ2-3, the complete variable domain reads SQTIHQWPATLVQPVGSPLSLECTVEGTSNPNLYWYRQAAGRGLQLLFYSVGIGQISSEVPQNLSASRPQDRQFILSSKKLLLSDSGFYLCAWSGASTDTQYFGPGTRLTVL.

The rearrangement joins TRBV27 to TRBJ2-7, with 7 bases that match TRBD1. CDR3 size: 16 residues. V shed 5 bases and J 2 bases; nucleotides not matched to a gene: 12. The germline gives CDR1 MNHEY, CDR2 SMNVEV (reference sequence). The CDR3 is CASSPYQQGQTYEQYF. The CDR3 nucleotides are TGTGCCAGCAGTCCCTACCAACAGGGGCAGACCTACGAGCAGTACTTC.

The V call is TRBV29-1, the J call TRBJ2-2, with TRBD1 matching over 7 bases. Trimming at V came to 7 bases and at J to 5 bases, leaving 4 bases not matched to a gene. The CDR3 is 12 residues long. Germline V lookup: CDR1 SQVTM, CDR2 ANQGSEA. The CDR3: CSAQTGTGELFF. In DNA, the CDR3 is TGCAGCGCCCAGACAGGGACCGGGGAGCTGTTTTTT.

The table lists this clone with a few counts. The J gene is TRBJ1-2, the V gene TRBV5-1; possibly TRBD1 for D (6 bases). Germline V lookup: CDR1 SGHRS, CDR2 YFSETQ. This CDR3 is 16 amino acids long. V was shortened by 0 bases and J by 3 bases, with 15 bases between the two germline ends. The CDR3 region is CASSLGTALKDYGYTF. Written as DNA, the CDR3 is TGCGCCAGCAGCTTGGGGACAGCCCTTAAGGACTATGGCTACACCTTC.

The chain employs TRBV13 and TRBJ2-1; weak D call: TRBD2 (5 bases). With 1 base removed from V and 7 bases from J, the gap between germline ends came to 11 bases. The CDR3 spans 14 residues. From germline, CDR1 is PRHDT and CDR2 FYEKMQ (reference sequence). The CDR3 coding sequence is TGTGCCAGCAGCTTAGCGGGAAGTATAAATGAGCAGTTCTTC. Translated, it gives CASSLAGSINEQFF.

This clone showed up just once. The chain links TRBV14 to TRBJ2-3, with D tentatively TRBD2 (5 bases). Germline lookup yields CDR1 SGHDN and CDR2 FVKESK. This CDR3 is built from 15 residues. Trimming stripped 2 bases from V and 1 base from J, with 10 bases between. CDR3 in amino acids: CASSQLGVGTDTQYF. CDR3 nucleotide sequence: TGTGCCAGCAGCCAACTGGGAGTGGGCACAGATACGCAGTATTTT.

The chain employs TRBV28 and TRBJ2-7, with 10 bases aligning to TRBD2. CDR1 is MDHEN, CDR2 SYDVKM, per germline. V trimming: 6 bases; J trimming: 3 bases; junction bases outside the gene matches: 2. This CDR3 has 13 amino acids. The CDR3 loop is CASSTSGNYEQYF. CDR3 in DNA: TGTGCCAGCAGCACTAGCGGGAACTACGAGCAGTACTTC.

V is TRBV5-1 and J is TRBJ2-1; TRBD2 matches at 10 bases. CDR1 and CDR2 (germline): SGHRS, YFSETQ. CDR3 size: 15 residues. Trimming cost V 4 bases and J 3 bases; bases outside gene matches: 4. CDR3 DNA sequence: TGCGCCAGCAGCCCCCTAGCGGGAGACTACAATGAGCAGTTCTTC. It is translated as CASSPLAGDYNEQFF.

This rearrangement joins TRBV28 to TRBJ1-5; tentative D call: TRBD1 (5 bases). Trimming cost V 5 bases and J 4 bases, with 24 bases left between them. This CDR3 is 18 amino acids long. Per the germline V gene, CDR1 is MDHEN and CDR2 is SYDVKM. This chain's CDR3 is CASSLLPAAGGSNQPQHF. CDR3 in DNA: TGTGCCAGCAGTCTCCTTCCAGCGGCGGGGGGGTCTAATCAGCCCCAGCATTTT.

This clone was seen many times. This chain links TRBV7-9 with TRBJ2-1; TRBD1 agrees at 9 bases. Germline V gene sequence: CDR1 SEHNR, CDR2 FQNEAQ (reference sequence). This CDR3 contains 19 residues. Trimming removed 1 base from V and 4 bases from J; junction bases left unmatched: 14. The CDR3 protein is CASSLGGTGSSGAYNEQFF. The CDR3 DNA follows: TGTGCCAGCAGCTTAGGGGGGACAGGGTCAAGCGGGGCGTACAATGAGCAGTTCTTC.

This clone was found many times. The chain has TRBV4-1 and TRBJ2-1, with TRBD2 matching over 7 bases. Per germline, CDR1 MGHRA and CDR2 YSYEKL. Trimming took 1 base from V and 4 from J; bases not matched to a gene: 4. There are 15 residues in the CDR3. CDR3 nucleotides: TGCGCCAGCAGCCAAGGGACGGGGGGTTACAATGAGCAGTTCTTC. Its protein is CASSQGTGGYNEQFF.